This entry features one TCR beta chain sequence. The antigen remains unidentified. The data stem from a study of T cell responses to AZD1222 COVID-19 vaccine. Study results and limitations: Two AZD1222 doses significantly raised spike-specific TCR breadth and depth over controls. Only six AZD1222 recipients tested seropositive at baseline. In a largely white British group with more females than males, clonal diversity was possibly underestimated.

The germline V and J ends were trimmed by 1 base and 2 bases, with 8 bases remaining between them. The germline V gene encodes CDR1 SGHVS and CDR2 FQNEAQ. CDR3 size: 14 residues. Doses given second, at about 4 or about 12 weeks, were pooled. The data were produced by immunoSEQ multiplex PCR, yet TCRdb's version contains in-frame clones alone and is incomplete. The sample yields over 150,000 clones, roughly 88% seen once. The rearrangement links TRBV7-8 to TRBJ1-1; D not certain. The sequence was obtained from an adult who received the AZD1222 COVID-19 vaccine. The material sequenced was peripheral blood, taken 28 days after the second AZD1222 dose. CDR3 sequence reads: CASSLGVVNTEAFF. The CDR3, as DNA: TGTGCCAGCAGCTTAGGGGTCGTCAACACTGAAGCTTTCTTT. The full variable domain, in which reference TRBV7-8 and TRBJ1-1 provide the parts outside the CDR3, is GAGVSQSPRYKVAKRGQDVALRCDPISGHVSLFWYQQALGQGPEFLTYFQNEAQLDKSGLPSDRFFAERPEGSVSTLKIQRTQQEDSAVYLCASSLGVVNTEAFFGQGTRLTVV.